This TCR beta chain is from a study of blood T cell repertoires in COVID-19. Overall study: The analysed material was cDNA or gDNA that came from T cells, B-cell-depleted T cells, or PBMCs.

Concerning this clone itself: This may come from a read error, since a much larger clone is one base off.

Clones were read by immunoSEQ multiplex PCR, and TCRdb kept only the in-frame ones, dropping some. The repertoire holds around 80,000 clones, with 80% as singletons. This CDR3 is 15 amino acids long. CDR1 and CDR2 from the germline V gene are SGDLS and YYNGEE. The chain is built from TRBV9 and TRBJ2-1; the match to TRBD2 covers 11 bases. This TCR was sampled from a woman in her seventies with acute or convalescent COVID-19. The sequenced sample consisted of peripheral blood. CDR3 coding DNA: TGTGCCCGCAGCGGTAGCGGGGGGGCGGGGGATGAGCAGTTCTTC. It codes for CARSGSGGAGDEQFF.